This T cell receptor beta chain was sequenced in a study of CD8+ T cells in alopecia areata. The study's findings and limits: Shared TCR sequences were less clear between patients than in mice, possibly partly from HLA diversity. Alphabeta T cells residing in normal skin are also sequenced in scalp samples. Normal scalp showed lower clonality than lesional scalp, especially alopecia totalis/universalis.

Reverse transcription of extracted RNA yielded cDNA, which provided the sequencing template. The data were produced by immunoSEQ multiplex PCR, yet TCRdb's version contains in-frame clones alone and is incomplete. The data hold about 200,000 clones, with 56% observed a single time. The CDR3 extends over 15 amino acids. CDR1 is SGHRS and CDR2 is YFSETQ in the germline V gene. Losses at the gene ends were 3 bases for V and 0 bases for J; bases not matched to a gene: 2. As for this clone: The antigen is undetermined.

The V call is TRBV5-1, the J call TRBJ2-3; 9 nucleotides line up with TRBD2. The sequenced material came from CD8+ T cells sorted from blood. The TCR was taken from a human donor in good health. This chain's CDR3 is CASSSSGVSTDTQYF. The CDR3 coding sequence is TGCGCCAGCAGCTCTAGCGGGGTTAGCACAGATACGCAGTATTTT.